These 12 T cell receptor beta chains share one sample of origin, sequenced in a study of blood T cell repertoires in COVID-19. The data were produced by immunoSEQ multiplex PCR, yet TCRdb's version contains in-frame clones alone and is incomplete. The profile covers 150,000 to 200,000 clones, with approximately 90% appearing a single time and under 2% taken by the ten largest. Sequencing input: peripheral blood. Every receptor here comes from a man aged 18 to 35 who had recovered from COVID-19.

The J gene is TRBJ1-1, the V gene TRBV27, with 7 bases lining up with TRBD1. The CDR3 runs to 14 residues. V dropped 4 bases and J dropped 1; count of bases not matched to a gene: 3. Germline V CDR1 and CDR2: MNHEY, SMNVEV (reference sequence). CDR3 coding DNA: TGTGCCAGCAGTTACAGACAGGGGAACACTGAAGCTTTCTTT. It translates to CASSYRQGNTEAFF.

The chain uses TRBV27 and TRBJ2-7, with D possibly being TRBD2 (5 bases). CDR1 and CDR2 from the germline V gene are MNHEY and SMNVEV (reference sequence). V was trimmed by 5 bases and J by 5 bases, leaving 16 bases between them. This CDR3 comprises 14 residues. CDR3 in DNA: TGTGCCAGCAGTCCTCCGGGAACCAATAACGAGCAGTACTTC. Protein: CASSPPGTNNEQYF.

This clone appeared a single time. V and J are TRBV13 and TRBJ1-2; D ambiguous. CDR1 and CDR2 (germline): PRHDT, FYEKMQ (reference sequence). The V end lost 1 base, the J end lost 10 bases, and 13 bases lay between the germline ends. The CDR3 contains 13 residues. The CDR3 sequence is CASSLVRSEDYTF. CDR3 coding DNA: TGTGCCAGCAGCTTAGTTCGTAGTGAAGACTACACCTTC.

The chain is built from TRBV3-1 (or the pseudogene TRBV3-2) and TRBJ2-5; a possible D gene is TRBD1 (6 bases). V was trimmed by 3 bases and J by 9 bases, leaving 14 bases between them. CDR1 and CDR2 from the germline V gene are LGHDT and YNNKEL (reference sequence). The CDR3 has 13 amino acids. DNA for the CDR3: TGTGCCAGCAGCCATCCGGGGCACAGGGCCCAGTACTTC. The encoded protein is CASSHPGHRAQYF.

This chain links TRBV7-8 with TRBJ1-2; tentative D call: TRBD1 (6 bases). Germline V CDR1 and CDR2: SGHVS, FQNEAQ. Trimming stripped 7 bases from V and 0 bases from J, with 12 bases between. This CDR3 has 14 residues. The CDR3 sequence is CASTSTGPNYGYTF. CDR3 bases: TGTGCCAGCACCTCTACAGGGCCTAACTATGGCTACACCTTC.

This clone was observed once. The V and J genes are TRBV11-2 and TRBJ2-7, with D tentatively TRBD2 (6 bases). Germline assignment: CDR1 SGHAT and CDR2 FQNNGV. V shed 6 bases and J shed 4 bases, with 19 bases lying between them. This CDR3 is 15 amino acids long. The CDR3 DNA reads TGTGCCAGCAGTCCTCACCGGTACGGGACTTACGAGCAGTACTTC. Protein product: CASSPHRYGTYEQYF.

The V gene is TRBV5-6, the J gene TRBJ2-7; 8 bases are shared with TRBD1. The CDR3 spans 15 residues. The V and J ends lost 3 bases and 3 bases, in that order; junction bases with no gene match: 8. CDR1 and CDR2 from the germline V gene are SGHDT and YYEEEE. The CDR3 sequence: CASSSGTGSNYEQYF. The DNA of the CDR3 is TGTGCCAGCAGCTCTGGGACAGGAAGTAACTACGAGCAGTACTTC.

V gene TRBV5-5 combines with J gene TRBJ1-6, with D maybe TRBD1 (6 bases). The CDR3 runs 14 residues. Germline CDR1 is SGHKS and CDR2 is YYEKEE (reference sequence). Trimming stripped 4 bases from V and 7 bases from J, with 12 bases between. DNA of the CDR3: TGTGCCAGCAGCCGAGACAGGTTCAATTCACCCCTCCACTTT. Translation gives CASSRDRFNSPLHF.

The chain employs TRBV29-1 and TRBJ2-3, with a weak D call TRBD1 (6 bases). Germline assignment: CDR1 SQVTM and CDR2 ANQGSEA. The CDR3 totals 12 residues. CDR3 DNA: TGCAGAGCTGGACAGCTCACAGATACGCAGTATTTT. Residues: CRAGQLTDTQYF.

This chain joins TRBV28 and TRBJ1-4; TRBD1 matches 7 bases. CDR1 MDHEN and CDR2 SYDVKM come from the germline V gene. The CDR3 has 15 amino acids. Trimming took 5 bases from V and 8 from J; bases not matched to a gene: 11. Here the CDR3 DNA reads TGTGCCAGCAGTACCCTCGGAGGGGGCGGGGAAAAACTGTTTTTT. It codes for CASSTLGGGGEKLFF.

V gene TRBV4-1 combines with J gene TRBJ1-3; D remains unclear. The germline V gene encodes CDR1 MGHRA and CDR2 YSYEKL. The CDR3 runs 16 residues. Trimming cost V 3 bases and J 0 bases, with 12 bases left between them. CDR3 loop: CASSQNSLSSGNTIYF. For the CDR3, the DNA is TGCGCCAGCAGCCAGAACAGCCTCAGCTCTGGAAACACCATATATTTT.

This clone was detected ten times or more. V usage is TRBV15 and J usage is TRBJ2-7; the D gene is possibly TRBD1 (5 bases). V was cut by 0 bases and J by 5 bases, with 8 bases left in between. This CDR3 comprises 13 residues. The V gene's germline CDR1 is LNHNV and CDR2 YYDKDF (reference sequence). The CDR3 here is CATSRDRVHEQYF. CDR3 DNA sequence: TGTGCCACCAGCAGAGACAGGGTACACGAGCAGTACTTC.